A single sample is the source of the 8 T cell receptor beta chains below, sequenced in a study of blood T cell repertoires in COVID-19. Using immunoSEQ multiplex PCR, the repertoire was profiled, and TCRdb retains in-frame clones only, with some absent. The sample carries 160,000 or so clones, around 89% recorded once. The sequenced sample was PBMCs or T cells enriched from blood (not recorded which). These TCRs come from a woman in her forties or fifties who had recovered from COVID-19.

The chain couples TRBV6-5 to TRBJ1-5; TRBD1 might be the D (6 bases). CDR1 MNHEY and CDR2 SVGAGI come from the germline V gene. V lost 3 bases and J 1 base, leaving 10 bases between the germline ends. CDR3 size: 15 residues. The CDR3 DNA is TGTGCCAGCAGTTATGGAGGACAGAGCAATCAGCCCCAGCATTTT. This translates into CASSYGGQSNQPQHF.

This clone was observed once. The V gene is TRBV3-1 (or the pseudogene TRBV3-2), the J gene TRBJ1-1; the match to TRBD1 covers 7 bases. The junction had 13 bases not matched to a gene; V was cut back by 1 base and J by 11 bases. The CDR3 loop spans 15 amino acids. Germline values: CDR1 LGHDT, CDR2 YNNKEL (reference sequence). The CDR3: CASSQGPRGRGYAFF. The DNA for the CDR3 is TGTGCCAGCAGCCAAGGCCCTAGGGGGCGCGGGTACGCTTTCTTT.

The J gene is TRBJ2-7, the V gene TRBV11-2; weak D call: TRBD1 (5 bases). CDR1 and CDR2 from the germline V gene are SGHAT and FQNNGV. The CDR3 covers 13 residues. The germline V and J ends were trimmed by 5 bases and 3 bases, with 11 bases remaining between them. CDR3 in amino acids: CASSPGHHYEQYF. CDR3 DNA sequence: TGTGCCAGCAGCCCCGGACACCACTACGAGCAGTACTTC.

This clone was found once. The rearrangement uses TRBV6-2 or TRBV6-3 and TRBJ1-5; D gene uncertain. Germline-derived CDR1 and CDR2 are MNHEY and SVGEGT. Trimming removed 0 bases from V and 3 bases from J, with 9 bases in between. The CDR3 loop spans 15 amino acids. Here the CDR3 DNA reads TGTGCCAGCAGTTACTCGAGAGGGTACAATCAGCCCCAGCATTTT. Its protein product is CASSYSRGYNQPQHF.

The gene calls are TRBV20-1 and TRBJ2-7; TRBD1 agrees at 12 bases. CDR1 is DFQATT, CDR2 SNEGSKA, per germline (reference sequence). CDR3 length: 14 amino acids. V lost 3 bases, J lost 6 bases, and 6 bases stayed unmatched. CDR3 protein: CSASRGQGATEQYF. CDR3 nucleotide sequence: TGCAGTGCTAGTAGGGGACAGGGGGCTACCGAGCAGTACTTC.

For the CDR3, the DNA is TGTGCCAGCAGCCAATCCCGGCGGGATACGCAGTATTTT. Protein product: CASSQSRRDTQYF. This rearrangement joins TRBV3-1 (or the pseudogene TRBV3-2) to TRBJ2-3, with D unclear. V gave up 2 bases and J gave up 6 bases, with 9 bases separating them. This CDR3 region has 13 residues. Germline V gives CDR1 LGHDT, CDR2 YNNKEL (reference sequence).

This chain links TRBV11-2 with TRBJ1-1; TRBD1 is a possible D gene (5 bases). Trimming stripped 5 bases from V and 6 bases from J, with 28 bases between. This CDR3 has 18 amino acids. Germline CDR1 reads SGHAT; CDR2 reads FQNNGV. This chain's CDR3 is CASSPSFGGGWEIAEAFF. The CDR3 bases are TGTGCCAGCAGCCCCTCTTTTGGGGGGGGATGGGAAATCGCTGAAGCTTTCTTT.

V and J are TRBV12-5 and TRBJ2-1; 9 positions agree with TRBD2. The CDR3 is 13 amino acids. The germline CDR1 and CDR2 sequences are LGHNT and FRNRAP. The V gene end was trimmed by 5 bases and the J gene end by 9 bases; junction bases not matched to a gene: 5. In nucleotides, the CDR3 is TGTGCTAGTGGTCGGACTAGCGAGGGTGAGCAGTTCTTC. Its protein product is CASGRTSEGEQFF.